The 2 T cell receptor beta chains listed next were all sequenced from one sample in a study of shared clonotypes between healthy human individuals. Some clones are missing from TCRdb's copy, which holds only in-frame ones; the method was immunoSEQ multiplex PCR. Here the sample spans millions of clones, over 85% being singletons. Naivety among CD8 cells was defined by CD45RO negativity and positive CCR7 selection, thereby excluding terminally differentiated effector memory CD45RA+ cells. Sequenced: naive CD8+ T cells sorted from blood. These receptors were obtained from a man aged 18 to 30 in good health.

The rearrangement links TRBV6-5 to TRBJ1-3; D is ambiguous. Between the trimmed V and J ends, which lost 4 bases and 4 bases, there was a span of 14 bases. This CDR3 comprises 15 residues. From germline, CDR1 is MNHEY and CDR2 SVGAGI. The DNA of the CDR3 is TGTGCCAGCAGTTTTGACCAGGACGGAGGAAACACCATATATTTT. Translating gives CASSFDQDGGNTIYF.

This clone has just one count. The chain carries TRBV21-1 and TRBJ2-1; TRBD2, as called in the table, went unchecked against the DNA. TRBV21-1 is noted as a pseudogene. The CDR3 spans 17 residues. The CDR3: CASREGPSGSSYNEQFF. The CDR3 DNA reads TGTGCCAGCAGGGAGGGCCCTAGCGGGAGCTCCTACAATGAGCAGTTCTTC.